This T cell receptor beta chain originates from a study of blood T cells in healthy people across ages. The authors ran a second PCR of 7 to 11 cycles using a sample-barcoded 5' primer and a J-beta primer mix. One entry per CDR3 protein, called by TCRdb with MiXCR from the 5' RACE reads. The data show about 900,000 distinct CDR3 sequences, around 62% seen once. Concerning this clonotype itself: One junction end does not reproduce the germline sequence, and a read error may be involved.

This CDR3 region has 15 residues. Per germline, CDR1 MGHDK and CDR2 SYGVNS. The receptor was isolated from a man in his thirties or forties in good health. The chain has TRBV25-1 and TRBJ1-5; D perhaps matches TRBD1 (6 bases). The specimen was blood. The CDR3 loop reads CASSGTGLGNQPQHF. The CDR3 nucleotides read TGTGCTAGCAGTGGAACAGGGTTGGGCAATCAGCCCCAGCATTTT.